This is a list of T cell receptor beta chains from one sample in a study of cytomegalovirus exposure and HLA in healthy donors. The table came from immunoSEQ multiplex PCR; TCRdb's copy has only in-frame clones and leaves some out. The profile shows about 98,000 clones, over 80% of them singletons. Sample: PBMCs. Receptors were obtained from a man aged 40-49 years in good health and CMV-seronegative. Both conserved end residues are part of each CDR3. The order of the fields is V gene, CDR3 length, D gene, clone size, J gene, CDR3 DNA, CDR3 protein. The D gene is left open where the match is weak. Some rows have no size entry. The others give once, few or many, or a class for an expanded clone.

TRBV6-1	15	-	-	TRBJ1-2	TGTGCCAGCCGCCGCGGAAATGCGGATAACTATGGCTACACCTTC	CASRRGNADNYGYTF
TRBV5-4	15	-	-	TRBJ1-2	TGTGCCAGCAGAACCGACCCCATCTCTAACTATGACTACACCTTC	CASRTDPISNYDYTF
TRBV4-1	17	TRBD1	-	TRBJ2-7	TGCGCCAGCAGCCAAGAATCCGGGACAGGGGTCTCCTACGAGCAGTACTTC	CASSQESGTGVSYEQYF
TRBV4-1	14	-	-	TRBJ1-3	TGCGCCAGCAGCCAGCCAGGGGCAGGAAACACCATATATTTT	CASSQPGAGNTIYF
TRBV6-1	15	-	-	TRBJ2-7	TGTGCCAGCACCGCCTTCGTGACAGTAGGTTACGAGCAGTACTTC	CASTAFVTVGYEQYF
TRBV14	17	-	-	TRBJ1-1	TGTGCCAGCAGCCAAACGGTTACAGGGTTTGGTGGCACTGAAGCTTTCTTT	CASSQTVTGFGGTEAFF
TRBV4-1	15	-	-	TRBJ1-6	TGCGCCAGCAGCCAACCTTTAGAGTGGTATTCACCCCTCCACTTT	CASSQPLEWYSPLHF
TRBV28	16	-	-	TRBJ2-7	TGTGCCAGCAGTGCCTACGGGGGTCTTCTCTCCTACGAGCAGTACTTC	CASSAYGGLLSYEQYF
TRBV10-3	19	-	few	TRBJ2-4	TGTGCCATCAGCGAGTCCCTTGCCAGGCCGAGCTTAGCCAAAAACATTCAGTACTTC	CAISESLARPSLAKNIQYF
TRBV7-9	12	-	-	TRBJ1-5	TGTGCCAGCAAAAGAGAGGGTCAGCCCCAGCATTTT	CASKREGQPQHF
TRBV19	14	TRBD1	once	TRBJ2-7	TGTGCCAGTAGTAGCGGTGTAGGGGGCTGTGAGCAGTACTTC	CASSSGVGGCEQYF
TRBV19	14	-	-	TRBJ2-6	TGTGCCAGTAGTGTTATCTCTGGGGCCAACGTCCTGACTTTC	CASSVISGANVLTF
TRBV9	14	-	-	TRBJ2-5	TGTGCCAGCGGGCCCGACCTCCTCTCGGAGACCCAGTACTTC	CASGPDLLSETQYF
TRBV4-3	16	TRBD2	few	TRBJ2-3	TGCGCCAGCAGCCAGGCGGTGGGGGGGGGCACAGATACGCAGTATTTT	CASSQAVGGGTDTQYF
TRBV9	13	-	-	TRBJ1-2	TGTGCCAGCACCTCAGGGTTCAACTATGGCTACACCTTC	CASTSGFNYGYTF
TRBV10-3	15	-	-	TRBJ2-7	TGTGCCATCAGTGAGTCTCGGGGGACAGAAGGAGAGCAGTACTTC	CAISESRGTEGEQYF
TRBV19	17	TRBD2	once	TRBJ2-1	TGTGCCAGTAGTACACCCGATAGCGGGGGGGCCCAGAATGAGCAGTTCTTC	CASSTPDSGGAQNEQFF
TRBV11-1	15	TRBD2	-	TRBJ2-7	TGTGCCAGCAGCTTCCGACTAGCGGGTTCCTACGAGCAGTACTTC	CASSFRLAGSYEQYF
TRBV5-5	15	-	-	TRBJ1-2	TGTGCCAGCATCCTGTGGGGCAGGGGAAATGATGGCTACACCTTC	CASILWGRGNDGYTF
TRBV7-3	16	-	-	TRBJ2-3	TGTGCCAGCAGCCACACCGGGACACCAAGCACAGATACGCAGTATTTT	CASSHTGTPSTDTQYF
TRBV18	17	-	-	TRBJ2-6	TGTGCCAGCTCACCTGTACCGCTGAGCTCTGGGGCCAACGTCCTGACTTTC	CASSPVPLSSGANVLTF
TRBV7-8	13	-	-	TRBJ1-2	TGTGCCAGCAGCCCCGGGGGAACATATGGCTACACCTTC	CASSPGGTYGYTF
TRBV15	15	TRBD1	-	TRBJ2-3	TGTGCCACCAGCGACAGGGCGATATACACAGATACGCAGTATTTT	CATSDRAIYTDTQYF
TRBV7-9	11	-	-	TRBJ2-1	TGTGCCAGCAGGAAACAGGGCGGGCAGTTCTTC	CASRKQGGQFF
TRBV19	16	TRBD1	-	TRBJ1-1	TGTGCCAGTAGTATCCTCCTGACAGGGGGCAACACTGAAGCTTTCTTT	CASSILLTGGNTEAFF
TRBV28	17	TRBD1	-	TRBJ2-1	TGTGCCAGCAGTCTCACAAGCGACGCCGCCAGGGGGCGAGAGCAGTTCTTC	CASSLTSDAARGREQFF
TRBV4-3	14	-	-	TRBJ2-3	TGCGCCAGCAGCCAAGCACAGGGTACAGATACGCAGTATTTT	CASSQAQGTDTQYF
TRBV7-6	14	-	few	TRBJ2-6	TGTGCCAGCAGCTTCTTCTCTGGGGCCAACGTCCTGACTTTC	CASSFFSGANVLTF
TRBV6-5	14	TRBD1	-	TRBJ1-6	TGTGCTACCAGGGGGCAGTCGAGTAATTCACCCCTCCACTTT	CATRGQSSNSPLHF
TRBV7-8	17	-	-	TRBJ1-3	TGTGCCAGCAGCTTACCGGGCGGGGCTTACTCTGGAAACACCATATATTTT	CASSLPGGAYSGNTIYF
TRBV10-3	15	-	-	TRBJ1-5	TGTGCCATCAGTGAGTCGGGCAGGGTCAATCAGCCCCAGCATTTT	CAISESGRVNQPQHF
TRBV29-1	12	-	-	TRBJ1-1	TGCAGCGTTGAGCAGGGGTGGGGTGAAGCTTTCTTT	CSVEQGWGEAFF
TRBV6-5	11	TRBD1	few	TRBJ1-2	TGTGCCAGCAGTCGGACAGGGAACTACACCTTC	CASSRTGNYTF